The present T cell receptor beta chain was sequenced within a study of T cells in localized non-small cell lung cancer. Regarding this clone: No antigen is known for it.

The germline V gene encodes CDR1 MGHDK and CDR2 SYGVNS. Trimming removed 5 bases at V and 6 bases at J, with 14 bases between. CDR3 length: 15 amino acids. Study-wide results and caveats: Without multi-region sequencing, intratumor heterogeneity could not be excluded.

Data came from immunoSEQ multiplex PCR; TCRdb stores just in-frame clones and leaves some out. Found here are tens of thousands of clones, 75% to 90% of them singletons; the top ten hold about 15%. The receptor was derived from a man between 40 and 75 years old with stage III lung adenocarcinoma. Sequenced material: peripheral blood mononuclear cells, taken before any cancer treatment. This chain connects TRBV25-1 to TRBJ1-6, with TRBD1 as a possible D gene (6 bases). Here the CDR3 reads CASSPGGPGNSPLHF. In DNA form, the CDR3 reads TGTGCCAGCAGTCCTGGGGGCCCGGGTAATTCACCCCTCCACTTT.